Each of the 23 T cell receptor beta chains below was sequenced from the same sample in a study of blood T cell repertoires in COVID-19. Clones were read by immunoSEQ multiplex PCR, and TCRdb kept only the in-frame ones, dropping some. The data show around 300,000 clones, with around 91% seen just once and 2% to 3% held by the top ten. The sample consisted of PBMCs or T cells enriched from blood (not recorded which). The receptors shown here come from a woman in her late teens or twenties who had recovered from COVID-19.

The chain combines TRBV5-1 with TRBJ1-2, with D perhaps matching TRBD1 (6 bases). The CDR3 contains 16 residues. CDR1 and CDR2 (germline): SGHRS, YFSETQ. Deletions cut 1 base from V and 2 bases from J, with 15 bases between. The CDR3 protein is CASSLTGTTTNYGYTF. The CDR3 region has the DNA TGCGCCAGCAGCTTGACAGGGACTACTACCAACTATGGCTACACCTTC.

Comment on this clone: Other DNA sequences from this sample encode an identical CDR3 as well. The CDR3 bases are TGTGCCAGCAGCCAAGGCGGTGGATATGGCTACACCTTC. Translated, it gives CASSQGGGYGYTF. The J gene is TRBJ1-2, the V gene TRBV14; D call uncertain. V lost 1 base and J 5 bases, leaving 8 bases between the germline ends. The CDR3 covers 13 residues. Germline CDR1 is SGHDN and CDR2 is FVKESK.

CDR3 sequence (DNA): TGTGCCAGCAGCTTGGGACATGCTAATGAAAAACTGTTTTTT. The encoded protein is CASSLGHANEKLFF. The chain has TRBV7-8 and TRBJ1-4; D might be TRBD1 (6 bases). This CDR3 has 14 residues. Trimming stripped 3 bases from V and 3 bases from J, with 8 bases between. Per the germline V gene, CDR1 is SGHVS and CDR2 is FQNEAQ.

This chain uses TRBV7-9 with TRBJ2-5; no definite D call. The CDR3 length is 12 residues. Germline V gene lookup returns CDR1 SEHNR and CDR2 FQNEAQ (reference sequence). The V gene lost 5 bases and the J gene lost 1 base, with 5 bases spanning the gap. CDR3 region: CASSPFQETQYF. The CDR3 DNA is TGTGCCAGCAGCCCCTTCCAAGAGACCCAGTACTTC.

The chain has TRBV7-2 and TRBJ2-1; D perhaps matches TRBD2 (6 bases). Per the germline V gene, CDR1 is SGHTA and CDR2 is FQGNSA. Trimming stripped 4 bases from V and 4 bases from J, with 11 bases between. This CDR3 has 14 amino acids. The CDR3 nucleotides are TGTGCCAGCAGCTGGAGGGGCGGTTACAATGAGCAGTTCTTC. Translation gives CASSWRGGYNEQFF. Full variable domain (outside the CDR3, taken from reference TRBV7-2 and TRBJ2-1): GAGVSQSPSNKVTEKGKDVELRCDPISGHTALYWYRQSLGQGLEFLIYFQGNSAPDKSGLPSDRFSAERTGGSVSTLTIQRTQQEDSAVYLCASSWRGGYNEQFFGPGTRLTVL.

The genes are TRBV29-1 and TRBJ2-5; 7 nucleotides agree with TRBD1. This CDR3 is 13 amino acids long. The V segment lost 5 bases and the J segment 4 bases; nucleotides outside the gene matches: 7. CDR1 SQVTM and CDR2 ANQGSEA come from the germline V gene. The CDR3 here is CSVSTGAPETQYF. CDR3 in DNA: TGCAGCGTTTCCACAGGGGCCCCAGAGACCCAGTACTTC.

V usage is TRBV18 and J usage is TRBJ2-7; D is possibly TRBD1 (6 bases). Germline-derived CDR1 and CDR2 are KGHSH and LQKENI. This CDR3 has 14 amino acids. Trimming took 5 bases from V and 6 from J, leaving 17 bases between them. DNA for the CDR3: TGTGCCAGCTCAACCACGCTGGGGGCCGGCGAGCAGTACTTC. Its protein is CASSTTLGAGEQYF.

The gene calls are TRBV5-6 and TRBJ1-2, with D perhaps TRBD1 (5 bases). Trimming shortened V by 1 base and J by 2 bases, and 18 bases separated the two germline ends. Looked up from germline, CDR1 is SGHDT and CDR2 is YYEEEE. This CDR3 has 17 residues. The CDR3 loop is CASSLILPGHINYGYTF. Here the CDR3 DNA reads TGTGCCAGCAGCTTGATTTTACCTGGACATATAAACTATGGCTACACCTTC.

This clone has more than one count but fewer than ten. The chain carries TRBV27 and TRBJ1-5; 7 bases are shared with TRBD1. The germline V gene has CDR1 MNHEY and CDR2 SMNVEV (reference sequence). The CDR3 length is 15 residues. The trim removed 6 bases at V and 6 bases at J, leaving 11 bases unmatched. CDR3 loop: CASSGQGGSGQPQHF. The CDR3 coding sequence is TGTGCCAGCAGCGGGCAGGGGGGTTCCGGTCAGCCCCAGCATTTT.

The chain carries TRBV12-3 or TRBV12-4 and TRBJ2-2; unclear D gene. V was cut by 6 bases and J by 5 bases, with 10 bases left in between. The CDR3 is made up of 13 amino acids. CDR3 region: CASRPIRTGELFF. CDR3 bases: TGTGCCAGCAGGCCTATACGGACCGGGGAGCTGTTTTTT.

J is TRBJ1-1 and V is TRBV10-3; 7 bases are a match to TRBD1. V shed 8 bases and J 1 base; nucleotides not matched to a gene: 13. Germline CDR1 and CDR2: ENHRY and SYGVKD. The CDR3 loop spans 16 amino acids. CDR3 protein: CAISGTDLGRNTEAFF. For the CDR3, the DNA is TGTGCCATCTCAGGGACAGACCTCGGACGGAACACTGAAGCTTTCTTT.

The V call is TRBV11-2, the J call TRBJ2-5, with TRBD1 matching over 7 bases. Germline V CDR1 and CDR2: SGHAT, FQNNGV. V was pared by 4 bases and J by 2 bases, with 10 bases of the junction left unmatched. This CDR3 contains 16 residues. The CDR3 protein is CASSSPSQTGQETQYF. The CDR3 nucleotides read TGTGCCAGCAGCTCCCCCTCACAGACAGGGCAAGAGACCCAGTACTTC. The full variable domain, with the rest looked up from reference TRBV11-2 and TRBJ2-5, is EAGVAQSPRYKIIEKRQSVAFWCNPISGHATLYWYQQILGQGPKLLIQFQNNGVVDDSQLPKDRFSAERLKGVDSTLKIQPAKLEDSAVYLCASSSPSQTGQETQYFGPGTRLLVL.

V usage is TRBV5-1 and J usage is TRBJ2-1; 15 bases are a match to TRBD2. This CDR3 has 18 residues. CDR1 is SGHRS, CDR2 YFSETQ, per germline. J lost 2 bases, V lost 7 bases, and 10 bases had no gene match. CDR3 nucleotides: TGCGCCAGCCGGACCGGACTAGCGGGGGGGCTGACCTACAATGAGCAGTTCTTC. It is translated as CASRTGLAGGLTYNEQFF.

The chain is built from TRBV5-8 and TRBJ1-1; 7 nucleotides match TRBD1. CDR1 is SGHTS and CDR2 is YDEGEE in the germline V gene. The CDR3 totals 16 residues. V lost 4 bases and J lost 4; bases outside the gene matches: 13. The CDR3 nucleotides read TGTGCCAGCAGCCCAGGGACAGACCTGCTGGCCACTGAAGCTTTCTTT. Its translation: CASSPGTDLLATEAFF.

J is TRBJ1-6 and V is TRBV6-5; TRBD1 is a possible D gene (6 bases). V was pared by 8 bases and J by 6 bases, with 11 bases between. This CDR3 contains 13 residues. Germline assignment: CDR1 MNHEY and CDR2 SVGAGI. This CDR3 reads CASGRTVNSPLHF. The CDR3 DNA sequence: TGTGCCAGCGGACGGACAGTTAATTCACCCCTCCACTTT.

V gene TRBV2 combines with J gene TRBJ1-2; 7 bases are shared with TRBD1. The V gene's germline CDR1 is SNHLY and CDR2 FYNNEI. J was trimmed by 3 bases and V by 6 bases; bases with no gene match: 10. The CDR3 is 15 amino acids. As DNA, the CDR3 is TGTGCCAGCAGGCCCGACAGGGCCGTTGACTATGGCTACACCTTC. Its protein product is CASRPDRAVDYGYTF.

J is TRBJ1-1 and V is TRBV12-3 or TRBV12-4, with a weak D call TRBD1 (5 bases). Trimming cost V 8 bases and J 3 bases, with 13 bases left between them. This CDR3 contains 13 residues. The CDR3: CASGNLGDTEAFF. The DNA for the CDR3 is TGTGCCAGCGGAAACTTAGGGGACACTGAAGCTTTCTTT.

This sequence joins TRBV6-2 or TRBV6-3 and TRBJ2-3, with 9 bases identical to TRBD2. The J segment lost 4 bases and the V segment lost 4 bases, leaving 6 bases of the junction unmatched. The CDR3 is 15 residues long. CDR1 is MNHEY and CDR2 is SVGEGT in the germline V gene. The CDR3 region is CASSSRAGGADTQYF. The CDR3 nucleotides read TGTGCCAGCAGTTCCCGAGCGGGGGGCGCAGATACGCAGTATTTT.

The gene calls are TRBV12-3 or TRBV12-4 and TRBJ2-7; D is possibly TRBD2 (7 bases). The CDR3 has 12 amino acids. Trimming took off 7 bases at V and 4 bases at J, with 11 bases between the two ends. The CDR3 coding sequence is TGTGCCAGCAAAGGGGGGGCGTACGAGCAGTACTTC. Translating gives CASKGGAYEQYF.

J is TRBJ2-1 and V is TRBV2; TRBD1 matches at 10 bases. The V gene end was trimmed by 8 bases and the J gene end by 10 bases; junction bases not matched to a gene: 5. Germline V gene sequence: CDR1 SNHLY, CDR2 FYNNEI. This CDR3 has 12 amino acids. The CDR3 DNA follows: TGTGCCAGCTGGACAGGGGGGGGAGAGCAGTTCTTC. Its translation: CASWTGGGEQFF.

The chain uses TRBV30 and TRBJ1-6; D is possibly TRBD1 (5 bases). Trimming cost V 4 bases and J 7 bases, with 14 bases left between them. The CDR3 extends over 14 amino acids. Per germline, CDR1 GTSNPN and CDR2 SVGIG (reference sequence). The DNA for the CDR3 is TGTGCCTGGACAGGGATCACGCCAAATTCACCCCTCCACTTT. This gives the protein CAWTGITPNSPLHF.

This chain connects TRBV4-2 to TRBJ2-3, with TRBD2 identical over 10 bases. CDR3 size: 15 residues. Trimming at V came to 4 bases and at J to 5 bases, leaving 6 bases not matched to a gene. CDR1 and CDR2 from the germline V gene are LGHNA and YNFKEQ. The CDR3 sequence: CASSRQWTSGDTQYF. In DNA form, the CDR3 reads TGTGCCAGCAGCCGCCAGTGGACTAGCGGAGATACGCAGTATTTT.

This chain connects TRBV5-1 to TRBJ2-1, with 11 positions matching TRBD2. The CDR3 has 16 residues. The trim removed 3 bases at V and 5 bases at J, leaving 7 bases unmatched. CDR1 and CDR2 from the germline V gene are SGHRS and YFSETQ. CDR3 coding DNA: TGCGCCAGCAGCTCAAATAGCGGGGGGGACCACAATGAGCAGTTCTTC. It translates to CASSSNSGGDHNEQFF.